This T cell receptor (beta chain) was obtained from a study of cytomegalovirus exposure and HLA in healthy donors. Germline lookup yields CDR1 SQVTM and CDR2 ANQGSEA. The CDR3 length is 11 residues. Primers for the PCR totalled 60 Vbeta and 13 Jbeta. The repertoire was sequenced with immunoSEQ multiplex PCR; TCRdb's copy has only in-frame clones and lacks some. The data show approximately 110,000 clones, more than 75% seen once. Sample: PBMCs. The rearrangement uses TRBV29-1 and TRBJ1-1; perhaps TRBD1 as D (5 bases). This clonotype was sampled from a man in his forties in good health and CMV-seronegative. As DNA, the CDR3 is TGCACATATAGGAGGGGCACTGAAGCTTTCTTT. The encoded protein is CTYRRGTEAFF.